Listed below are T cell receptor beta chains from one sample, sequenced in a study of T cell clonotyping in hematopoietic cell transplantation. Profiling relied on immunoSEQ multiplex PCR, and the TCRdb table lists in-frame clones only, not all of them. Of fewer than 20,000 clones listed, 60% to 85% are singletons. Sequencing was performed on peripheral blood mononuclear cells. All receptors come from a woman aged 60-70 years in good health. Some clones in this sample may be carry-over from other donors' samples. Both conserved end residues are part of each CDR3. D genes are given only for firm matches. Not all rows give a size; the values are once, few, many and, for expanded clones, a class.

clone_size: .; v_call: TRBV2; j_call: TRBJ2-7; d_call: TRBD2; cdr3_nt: TGTGCCAGCCTGAGACTAGCGGGCTCCTACGAGCAGTACTTC; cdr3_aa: CASLRLAGSYEQYF
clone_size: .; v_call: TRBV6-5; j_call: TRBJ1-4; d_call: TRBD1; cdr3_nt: TGTGCCAGCAGTTATGGACAGGGTGAGACTAATGAAAAACTGTTTTTT; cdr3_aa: CASSYGQGETNEKLFF
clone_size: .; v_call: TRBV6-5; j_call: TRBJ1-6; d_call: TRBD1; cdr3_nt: TGTGCCAGCAGCCTGGGACAGGGTGGTTCACCCCTCCACTTT; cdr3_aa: CASSLGQGGSPLHF
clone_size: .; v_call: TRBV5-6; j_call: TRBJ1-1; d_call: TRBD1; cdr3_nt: TGTGCCAGCAGCTTGGCCCCAGGGGGTGTCGCTGAAGCTTTCTTT; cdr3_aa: CASSLAPGGVAEAFF
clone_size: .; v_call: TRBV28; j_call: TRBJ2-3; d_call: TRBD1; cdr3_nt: TGTGCCAGCATGGACAGGAGCACAGATACGCAGTATTTT; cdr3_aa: CASMDRSTDTQYF
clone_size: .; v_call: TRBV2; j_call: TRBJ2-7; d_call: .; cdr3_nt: TGTGCCAGCAGTGATCCCAGCTACGAGCAGTACTTC; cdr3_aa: CASSDPSYEQYF
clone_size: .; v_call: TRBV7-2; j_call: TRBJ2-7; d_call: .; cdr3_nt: TGTGCCAGCAGCCCGATCAGATCCTACGAGCAGTACTTC; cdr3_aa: CASSPIRSYEQYF
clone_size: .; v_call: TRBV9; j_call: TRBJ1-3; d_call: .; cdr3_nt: TGTGCCAGCAGCGACCGGGATCCCATCGTAACTTCCTCTGGAAACACCATATATTTT; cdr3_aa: CASSDRDPIVTSSGNTIYF
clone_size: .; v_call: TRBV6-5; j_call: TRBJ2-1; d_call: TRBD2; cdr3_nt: TGTGCCAGCAGTTACTCGAGTAGCGGGAGGTGGGATGAGCAGTTCTTC; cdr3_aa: CASSYSSSGRWDEQFF
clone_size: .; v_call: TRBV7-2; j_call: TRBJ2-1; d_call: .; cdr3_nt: TGTGCCAGCAGCTTAGACGGGCGAGGTGAGCAGTTCTTC; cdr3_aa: CASSLDGRGEQFF
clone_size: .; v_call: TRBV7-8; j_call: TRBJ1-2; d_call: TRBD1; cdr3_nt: TGTGCCAGCAGCTTAACGGGACAGGGGGCTGCTGGCTACACCTTC; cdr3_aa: CASSLTGQGAAGYTF
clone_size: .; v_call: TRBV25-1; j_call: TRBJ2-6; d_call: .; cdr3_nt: TGTGCCAGCAGTGAAAACACTGGGGCCAACGTCCTGACTTTC; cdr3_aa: CASSENTGANVLTF
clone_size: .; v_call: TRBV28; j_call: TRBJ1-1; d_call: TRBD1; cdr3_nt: TGTGCCAGCAGTGCCCCAGGGGGGCAGGGGGCCATGAACACTGAAGCTTTCTTT; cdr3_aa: CASSAPGGQGAMNTEAFF
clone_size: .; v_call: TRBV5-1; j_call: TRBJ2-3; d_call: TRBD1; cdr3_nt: TGCGCCAGCAAACAGGGGTTGGCAGATACGCAGTATTTT; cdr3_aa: CASKQGLADTQYF
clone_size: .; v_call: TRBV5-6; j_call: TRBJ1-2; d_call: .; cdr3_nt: TGTGCCAGCAGCTTGGTGGGGAGCAGTTCTAACTATGGCTACACCTTC; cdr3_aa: CASSLVGSSSNYGYTF
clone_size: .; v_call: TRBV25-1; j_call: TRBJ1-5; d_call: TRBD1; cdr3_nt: TGTGCCAGCAGTGATATTCGGGACAGGGGCAATCAGCCCCAGCATTTT; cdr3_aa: CASSDIRDRGNQPQHF
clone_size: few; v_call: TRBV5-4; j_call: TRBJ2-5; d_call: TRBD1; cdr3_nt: TGTGCCAGCAGCTTGGCGGGACAGGGTGCAGAGACCCAGTACTTC; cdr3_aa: CASSLAGQGAETQYF
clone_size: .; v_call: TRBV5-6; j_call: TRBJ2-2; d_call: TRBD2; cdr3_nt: TGTGCCAGCAGCTCGGGGACTAGTTATACCGGGGAGCTGTTTTTT; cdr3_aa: CASSSGTSYTGELFF
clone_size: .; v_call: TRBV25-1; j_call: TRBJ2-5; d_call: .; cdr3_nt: TGTGCCAGCAGTGAATATCCCCCGGGGGAGGATACCCAGTACTTC; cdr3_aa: CASSEYPPGEDTQYF
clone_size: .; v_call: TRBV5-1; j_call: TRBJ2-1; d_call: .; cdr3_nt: TGCGCCAGCAGCTTGCGACAGACTGAGCAGTTCTTC; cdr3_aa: CASSLRQTEQFF
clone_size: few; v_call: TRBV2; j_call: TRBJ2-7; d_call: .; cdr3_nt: TGTGCCAGCAGTGACCAGGGAGAGCAGTACTTC; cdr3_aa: CASSDQGEQYF
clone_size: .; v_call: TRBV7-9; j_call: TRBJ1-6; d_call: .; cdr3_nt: TGTGCCAGCAGCTTACTGAGCTCACCCCTCCACTTT; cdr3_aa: CASSLLSSPLHF
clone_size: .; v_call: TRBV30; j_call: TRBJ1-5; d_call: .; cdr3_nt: TGTGCCTGGAGCTCTCAGGGAGGTCAGCCCCAGCATTTT; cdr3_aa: CAWSSQGGQPQHF
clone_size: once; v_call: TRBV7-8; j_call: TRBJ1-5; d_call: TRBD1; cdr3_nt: TGTGCCAGCAGCTTAGTAGGGACAGTCAATCAGCCCCAGCATTTT; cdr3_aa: CASSLVGTVNQPQHF
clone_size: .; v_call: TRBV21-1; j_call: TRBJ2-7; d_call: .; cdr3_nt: TGTGCCAGGTCCTCGACGGGACAGGCGGTATTTGAGCAGTACTTC; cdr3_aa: CARSSTGQAVFEQYF
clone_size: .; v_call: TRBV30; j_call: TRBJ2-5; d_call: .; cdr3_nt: TGTGCCTGGAGTGGCCTGGGGGTTGAGACCCAGTACTTC; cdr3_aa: CAWSGLGVETQYF
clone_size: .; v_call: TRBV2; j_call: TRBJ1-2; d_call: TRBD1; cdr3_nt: TGTGCCAGCAGCCAGGGGGAGGGATATGGCTACACCTTC; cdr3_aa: CASSQGEGYGYTF